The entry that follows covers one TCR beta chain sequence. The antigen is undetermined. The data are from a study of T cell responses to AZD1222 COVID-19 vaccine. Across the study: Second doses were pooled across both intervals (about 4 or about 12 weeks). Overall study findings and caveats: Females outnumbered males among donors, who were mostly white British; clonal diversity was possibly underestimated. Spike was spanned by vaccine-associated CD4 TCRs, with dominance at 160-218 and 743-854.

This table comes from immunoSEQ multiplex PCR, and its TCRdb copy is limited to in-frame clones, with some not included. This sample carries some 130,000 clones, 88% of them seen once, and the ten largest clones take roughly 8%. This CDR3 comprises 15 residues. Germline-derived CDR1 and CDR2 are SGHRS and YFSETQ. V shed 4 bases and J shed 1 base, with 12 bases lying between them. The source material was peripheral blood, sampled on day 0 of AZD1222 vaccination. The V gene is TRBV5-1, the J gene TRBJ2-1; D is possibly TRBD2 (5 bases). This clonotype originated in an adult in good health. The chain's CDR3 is CASSETSGSYNEQFF. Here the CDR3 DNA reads TGCGCCAGCAGCGAAACCAGCGGTTCCTACAATGAGCAGTTCTTC.